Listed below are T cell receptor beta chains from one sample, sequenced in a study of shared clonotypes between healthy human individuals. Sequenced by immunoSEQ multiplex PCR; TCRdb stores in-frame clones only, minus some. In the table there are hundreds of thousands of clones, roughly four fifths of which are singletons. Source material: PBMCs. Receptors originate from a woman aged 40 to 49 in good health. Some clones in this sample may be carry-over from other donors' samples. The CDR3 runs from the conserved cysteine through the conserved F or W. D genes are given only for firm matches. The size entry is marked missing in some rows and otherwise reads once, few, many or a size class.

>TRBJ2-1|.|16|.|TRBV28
CASSFLIPSSYNEQFF
TGTGCCAGCAGTTTTTTGATTCCCAGCTCCTACAATGAGCAGTTCTTC
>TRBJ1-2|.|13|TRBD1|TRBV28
CASRSGTDYGYTF
TGTGCCAGCAGGTCCGGGACAGACTATGGCTACACCTTC
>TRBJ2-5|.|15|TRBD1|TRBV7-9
CASSPRDRGRETQYF
TGTGCCAGCAGCCCGCGGGACAGGGGGCGAGAGACCCAGTACTTC
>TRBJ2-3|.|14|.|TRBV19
CASMAMGRSDTQYF
TGTGCCAGTATGGCGATGGGACGCTCAGATACGCAGTATTTT
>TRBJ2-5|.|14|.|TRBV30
CAWSRQVWEETQYF
TGTGCCTGGAGTAGACAGGTTTGGGAGGAGACCCAGTACTTC
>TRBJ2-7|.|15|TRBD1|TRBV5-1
CASSLLGTGGAKQYF
TGCGCCAGCAGCTTACTTGGGACAGGGGGCGCCAAGCAGTACTTC
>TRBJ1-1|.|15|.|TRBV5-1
CASSPLTGMNTEAFF
TGCGCCAGCAGTCCGTTGACAGGCATGAACACTGAAGCTTTCTTT
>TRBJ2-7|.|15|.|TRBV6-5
CASSCPRTEDYEQYF
TGTGCCAGCAGTTGCCCGAGGACTGAAGATTACGAGCAGTACTTC
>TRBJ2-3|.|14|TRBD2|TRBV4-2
CASSAGGPGDTQYF
TGTGCCAGTTCAGCGGGAGGGCCCGGAGATACGCAGTATTTT
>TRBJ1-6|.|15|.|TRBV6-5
CASSYSDKLDSPLHF
TGTGCCAGCAGTTACTCCGACAAGCTCGATTCACCCCTCCACTTT
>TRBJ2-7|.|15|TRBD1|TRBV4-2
CASRLGQGASYEQYF
TGTGCCAGCAGGCTGGGACAGGGGGCCTCCTACGAGCAGTACTTC
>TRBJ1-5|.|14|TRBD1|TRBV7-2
CASSIKGAQQPQHF
TGTGCCAGCAGCATAAAGGGGGCGCAGCAGCCCCAGCATTTT
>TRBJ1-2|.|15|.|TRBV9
CASSVDLYTNYGYTF
TGTGCCAGCAGCGTAGATCTCTACACCAACTATGGCTACACCTTC
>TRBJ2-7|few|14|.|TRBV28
CASSFWDNSYEQYF
TGTGCCAGCAGTTTTTGGGACAACTCCTACGAGCAGTACTTC
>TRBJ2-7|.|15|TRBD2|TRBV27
CASSPNPGTSGRAHF
TGTGCCAGCAGTCCAAACCCGGGGACTAGCGGGAGGGCCCACTTC
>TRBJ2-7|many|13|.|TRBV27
CASSSRLEGEQYF
TGTGCCAGCAGTTCGAGACTAGAAGGCGAGCAGTACTTC
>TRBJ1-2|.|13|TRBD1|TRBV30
CAWSSTGGKGYTF
TGTGCCTGGAGCTCGACAGGGGGCAAAGGCTACACCTTC
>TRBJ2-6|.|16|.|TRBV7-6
CASSLAVLSGANVLTF
TGTGCCAGCAGCTTAGCGGTTCTCTCTGGGGCCAACGTCCTGACTTTC
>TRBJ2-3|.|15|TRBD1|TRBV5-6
CASSYRDRATDTQYF
TGTGCCAGCAGCTACAGGGACAGGGCCACAGATACGCAGTATTTT
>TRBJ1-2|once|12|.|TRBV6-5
CASNRAGYGYTF
TGTGCCAGCAACAGGGCGGGCTATGGCTACACCTTC
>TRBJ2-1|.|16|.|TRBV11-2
CASSLGGDPSYNEQFF
TGTGCCAGCAGCTTAGGAGGGGACCCCTCCTACAATGAGCAGTTCTTC
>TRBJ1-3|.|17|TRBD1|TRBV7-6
CASSPGQGRSSGNTIYF
TGTGCCAGCAGCCCGGGACAGGGGAGAAGCTCTGGAAACACCATATATTTT
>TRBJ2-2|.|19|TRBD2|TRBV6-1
CASSEARRTSRRGTGELFF
TGTGCCAGCAGTGAAGCGCGAAGGACTAGCCGGAGGGGCACCGGGGAGCTGTTTTTT
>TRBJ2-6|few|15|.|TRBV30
CAWGGDLSGANVLTF
TGTGCCTGGGGGGGAGACCTCTCTGGGGCCAACGTCCTGACTTTC
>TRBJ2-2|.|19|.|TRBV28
CASSFLDLRGRAWTGELFF
TGTGCCAGCAGTTTTCTTGATCTTAGGGGGAGGGCCTGGACCGGGGAGCTGTTTTTT
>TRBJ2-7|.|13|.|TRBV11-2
CASSLGLGYEQYF
TGTGCCAGCAGCCTCGGCCTCGGGTACGAGCAGTACTTC
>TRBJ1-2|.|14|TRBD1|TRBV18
CASSPGQGRYGYTF
TGTGCCAGCTCCCCGGGACAGGGCCGCTATGGCTACACCTTC
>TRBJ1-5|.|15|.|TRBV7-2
CASSLAGDSNQPQHF
TGTGCCAGCAGCTTAGCTGGGGATAGCAATCAGCCCCAGCATTTT
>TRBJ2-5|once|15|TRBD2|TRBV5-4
CASSGASGNAETQYF
TGTGCCAGCAGCGGGGCTAGCGGGAATGCAGAGACCCAGTACTTC
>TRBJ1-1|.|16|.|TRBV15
CATSRDMPGPEDEAFF
TGTGCCACCAGCAGAGATATGCCAGGACCCGAGGATGAAGCTTTCTTT
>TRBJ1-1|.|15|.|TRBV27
CASIGGPTLNTEAFF
TGTGCCAGCATCGGGGGACCTACTTTGAACACTGAAGCTTTCTTT
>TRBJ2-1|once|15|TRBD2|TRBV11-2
CASSTTSPTYNEQFF
TGTGCCAGCAGCACGACTAGCCCGACCTACAATGAGCAGTTCTTC
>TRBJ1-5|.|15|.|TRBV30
CAWAARDRGYQPQHF
TGTGCCTGGGCTGCCCGGGACCGAGGTTATCAGCCCCAGCATTTT
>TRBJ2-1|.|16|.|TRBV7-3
CASSLIGSGLVNEQFF
TGTGCCAGCAGCTTAATCGGTTCAGGGTTAGTCAATGAGCAGTTCTTC
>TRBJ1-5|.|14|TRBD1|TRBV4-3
CASSSGQGYQPQHF
TGCGCCAGCAGCTCCGGACAGGGTTATCAGCCCCAGCATTTT
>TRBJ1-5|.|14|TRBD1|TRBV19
CASSQTGPNQPQHF
TGTGCCAGTAGCCAGACAGGGCCGAATCAGCCCCAGCATTTT
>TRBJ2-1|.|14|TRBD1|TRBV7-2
CASSLLGQGNEQFF
TGTGCCAGCAGCTTATTGGGACAGGGTAATGAGCAGTTCTTC
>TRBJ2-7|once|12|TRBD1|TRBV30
CALTGLTWEQYF
TGTGCCTTGACAGGGTTGACGTGGGAGCAGTACTTC
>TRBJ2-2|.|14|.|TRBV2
CASSESRRYGELFF
TGTGCCAGCAGTGAAAGCCGGCGTTACGGGGAGCTGTTTTTT
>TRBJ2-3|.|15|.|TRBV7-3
CASSFGAGTTDTQYF
TGTGCCAGCAGCTTTGGGGCGGGGACCACAGATACGCAGTATTTT
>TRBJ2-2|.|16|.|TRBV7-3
CASSLNADANTGELFF
TGTGCCAGCAGCTTAAATGCCGACGCGAACACCGGGGAGCTGTTTTTT
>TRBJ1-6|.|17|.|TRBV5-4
CASSQNPSGSGNSPLHF
TGTGCCAGCAGCCAAAACCCCTCGGGGTCAGGGAATTCACCCCTCCACTTT
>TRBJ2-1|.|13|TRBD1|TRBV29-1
CSVDRDRMDEQFF
TGCAGCGTTGACCGGGACAGAATGGATGAGCAGTTCTTC
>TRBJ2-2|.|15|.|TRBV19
CASRGARANTGELFF
TGTGCCAGTAGGGGGGCACGCGCGAACACCGGGGAGCTGTTTTTT
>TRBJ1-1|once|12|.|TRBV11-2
CASSLGGRVAFF
TGTGCCAGCAGCCTAGGAGGAAGGGTAGCTTTCTTT
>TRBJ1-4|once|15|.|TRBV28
CASSSPVGGNEKLFF
TGTGCCAGCAGTTCCCCGGTTGGGGGCAATGAAAAACTGTTTTTT
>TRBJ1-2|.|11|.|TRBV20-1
CSANTAYGYTF
TGCAGTGCTAACACGGCGTATGGCTACACCTTC
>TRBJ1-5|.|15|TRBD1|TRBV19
CASDPQGAHNQPQHF
TGTGCCAGTGATCCACAGGGGGCCCACAATCAGCCCCAGCATTTT
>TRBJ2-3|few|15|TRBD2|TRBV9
CASSAGTSGMNTQYF
TGTGCCAGCAGCGCCGGGACTAGCGGGATGAATACGCAGTATTTT